A single sample gave rise to the 15 T cell receptor beta chains below, sequenced in a study of cytomegalovirus exposure and HLA in healthy donors. Both 60 Vbeta primers and 13 Jbeta primers went into the PCR. Using immunoSEQ multiplex PCR, the repertoire was profiled, and TCRdb retains in-frame clones only, with some absent. The data show around 150,000 clones, around 10% seen once. Material: PBMCs. Every receptor here comes from a male donor in good health and CMV-seronegative.

This clone was counted between two and nine times. The V and J genes are TRBV5-1 and TRBJ1-1; 7 nucleotides agree with TRBD1. This CDR3 has 15 residues. V trimming: 0 bases; J trimming: 1 base; junction bases outside the gene matches: 3. Germline V gene data show CDR1 as SGHRS and CDR2 as YFSETQ. The chain's CDR3 is CASSLDSGGNTEAFF. The CDR3 region has the DNA TGCGCCAGCAGCTTGGATTCAGGGGGGAACACTGAAGCTTTCTTT.

This clone was seen a handful of times. The chain has TRBV5-1 and TRBJ2-2; 7 bases fit TRBD1. The CDR3 contains 14 residues. Per germline, CDR1 SGHRS and CDR2 YFSETQ. V trimming: 2 bases; J trimming: 4 bases; junction bases outside the gene matches: 2. The CDR3 bases are TGCGCCAGCAGCTTCGGGACAGCCACCGGGGAGCTGTTTTTT. Translation gives CASSFGTATGELFF.

This clone was detected only a few times. The genes are TRBV7-3 and TRBJ2-5; 13 bases fit TRBD2. This CDR3 is 16 amino acids long. The germline gives CDR1 SGHTA, CDR2 FQGTGA. Unmatched junction bases numbered 7, after V lost 5 bases and J lost 4 bases. The CDR3 protein is CASSLGTSGKRETQYF. The CDR3 bases are TGTGCCAGCAGCCTGGGGACTAGCGGGAAACGAGAGACCCAGTACTTC.

The chain carries TRBV21-1 and TRBJ1-3. TRBV21-1 is reported as a pseudogene. The CDR3 contains 17 residues. The CDR3 sequence is CASSTNGGPSSGNTIYF. CDR3 sequence (DNA): TGTGCCAGCAGCACAAACGGGGGTCCCAGCTCTGGAAACACCATATATTTT.

This clone was seen a handful of times. The rearrangement links TRBV5-1 to TRBJ2-1; 16 bases line up with TRBD2. Germline V lookup: CDR1 SGHRS, CDR2 YFSETQ. The CDR3 runs to 20 residues. J lost 8 bases, V lost 3 bases, and 17 bases had no gene match. CDR3 sequence reads: CASSSLPGTSGGAAIHEQFF. In nucleotides, the CDR3 is TGCGCCAGCAGCTCCCTTCCTGGGACTAGCGGGGGGGCCGCGATCCATGAGCAGTTCTTC.

There are a few counts of this clone. The V gene is TRBV29-1, the J gene TRBJ2-3; 9 bases map to TRBD2. Per the germline V gene, CDR1 is SQVTM and CDR2 is ANQGSEA. The ends lost 7 bases at V and 2 bases at J; junction bases unmatched: 10. This CDR3 contains 15 residues. This chain's CDR3 is CSELGTSSTTDTQYF. Here the CDR3 DNA reads TGCAGCGAACTCGGGACTAGCTCGACCACAGATACGCAGTATTTT.

This sequence joins TRBV27 and TRBJ2-2, with D unresolved. The V and J ends lost 3 bases and 7 bases respectively, with 3 bases between them. In germline, CDR1 is MNHEY, CDR2 SMNVEV (reference sequence). CDR3 length: 11 amino acids. This chain's CDR3 is CASSFGGELFF. CDR3 in DNA: TGTGCCAGCAGTTTCGGCGGGGAGCTGTTTTTT.

J is TRBJ2-3 and V is TRBV27; TRBD1 is a possible D gene (5 bases). The CDR3 is 15 residues long. In germline, CDR1 is MNHEY, CDR2 SMNVEV (reference sequence). V lost 6 bases and J 4 bases, leaving 17 bases between the germline ends. The CDR3 spells CASSPPSGWPDTQYF. In DNA, the CDR3 is TGTGCCAGCAGCCCGCCCTCAGGGTGGCCAGATACGCAGTATTTT.

CDR3 loop: CASSTGQKGATNEKLFF. CDR3 DNA: TGTGCCAGTAGTACAGGACAGAAGGGAGCAACTAATGAAAAACTGTTTTTT. The V gene is TRBV19, the J gene TRBJ1-4; maybe TRBD1 (6 bases). The V end lost 4 bases, the J end lost 0 bases, and 15 bases lay between the germline ends. The CDR3 consists of 17 residues. Germline V lookup: CDR1 LNHDA, CDR2 SQIVND (reference sequence).

V gene TRBV4-3 combines with J gene TRBJ2-1; D is unresolved. Trimming shortened V by 0 bases and J by 0 bases, and 6 bases separated the two germline ends. This CDR3 is 15 amino acids long. Germline V gene data show CDR1 as LGHNA and CDR2 as YSLEER. CDR3 region: CASSQDSTSYNEQFF. CDR3 nucleotides: TGCGCCAGCAGCCAAGATAGTACCTCCTACAATGAGCAGTTCTTC.

The CDR3 region is CASSASGTGGGYGYTF. For the CDR3, the DNA is TGCGCCAGCAGCGCTTCCGGGACAGGGGGAGGCTATGGCTACACCTTC. The chain joins TRBV5-1 to TRBJ1-2, with 11 bases aligning to TRBD1. Germline CDR1 reads SGHRS; CDR2 reads YFSETQ. The CDR3 sequence is 16 residues long. Unmatched junction bases numbered 9, after V lost 4 bases and J lost 4 bases.

This clone has only a few counts. The chain uses TRBV25-1 and TRBJ2-7; no clear D. Germline CDR1 reads MGHDK; CDR2 reads SYGVNS. V was pared by 2 bases and J by 4 bases, with 9 bases between. The CDR3 sequence is 13 residues long. The CDR3 loop is CASSEGVGYEQYF. The CDR3 DNA follows: TGTGCCAGCAGTGAAGGAGTTGGGTACGAGCAGTACTTC.

This clone appeared a few times. The J gene is TRBJ2-5, the V gene TRBV6-1, with D possibly being TRBD1 (5 bases). Germline V CDR1 and CDR2: MNHNS, SASEGT. Trimming removed 3 bases at V and 7 bases at J, with 18 bases between. The CDR3 sequence is 15 residues long. DNA for the CDR3: TGTGCCAGCAGTGAGGTTGGGCAGGGCCTCTGGACCCAGTACTTC. Translation: CASSEVGQGLWTQYF.

The V gene is TRBV7-2, the J gene TRBJ1-2; D not certain. Looked up from germline, CDR1 is SGHTA and CDR2 is FQGNSA. This CDR3 comprises 12 residues. V lost 0 bases and J 8 bases, leaving 7 bases between the germline ends. In nucleotides, the CDR3 is TGTGCCAGCAGCTTAGCGCGAGGGGGCTACACCTTC. Translation gives CASSLARGGYTF.

This clone was seen only a few times. In DNA form, the CDR3 reads TGTGCCAGCAGCTTTCCGGGACTTATTAACAATGAGCAGTTCTTC. Protein sequence: CASSFPGLINNEQFF. The genes are TRBV5-8 and TRBJ2-1; weak D call: TRBD2 (6 bases). This CDR3 contains 15 residues. Trimming took off 2 bases at V and 5 bases at J, with 14 bases between the two ends. CDR1 SGHTS and CDR2 YDEGEE come from the germline V gene.